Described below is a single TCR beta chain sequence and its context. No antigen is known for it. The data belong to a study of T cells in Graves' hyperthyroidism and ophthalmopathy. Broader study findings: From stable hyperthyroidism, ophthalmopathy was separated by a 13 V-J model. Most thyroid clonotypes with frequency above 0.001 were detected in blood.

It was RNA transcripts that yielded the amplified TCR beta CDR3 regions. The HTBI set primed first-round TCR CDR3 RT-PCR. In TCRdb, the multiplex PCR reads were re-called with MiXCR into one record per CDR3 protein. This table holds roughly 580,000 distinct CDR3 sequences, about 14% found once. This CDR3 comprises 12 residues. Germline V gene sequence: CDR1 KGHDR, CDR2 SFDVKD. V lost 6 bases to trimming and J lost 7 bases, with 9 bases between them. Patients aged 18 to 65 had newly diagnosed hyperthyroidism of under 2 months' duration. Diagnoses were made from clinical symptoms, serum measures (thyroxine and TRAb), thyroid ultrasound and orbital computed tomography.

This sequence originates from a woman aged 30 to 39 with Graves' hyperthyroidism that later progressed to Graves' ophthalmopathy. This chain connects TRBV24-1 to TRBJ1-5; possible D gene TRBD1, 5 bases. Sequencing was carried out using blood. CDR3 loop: CATSKGEQPQHF. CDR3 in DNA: TGTGCCACCAGTAAAGGGGAACAGCCCCAGCATTTT.